This TCR beta chain is from a study of a mutant IDH1 vaccine in newly diagnosed glioma. Turning to the study itself: Vaccines were begun 4-6 weeks after radiotherapy alone, or with temozolomide cycles. Mean patient age was about 40 years; approximately 62% were male and roughly 38% female. Earlier therapy was either radiotherapy, temozolomide, or both, and most got both. Study-wide findings and caveats: Researchers report vaccine-induced immune responses in more than 90% of patients.

Germline assignment: CDR1 LNHNV and CDR2 YYDKDF (reference sequence). The CDR3 sequence is 16 residues long. The ends lost 1 base at V and 2 bases at J; junction bases unmatched: 7. For this clone: Its antigen is not known.

Specified time point: week 47, end of study. Vaccination used 300 ug of mutant IDH1 20-mer peptide per dose, with topical imiquimod. TCRdb's table, derived via immunoSEQ multiplex PCR, lists solely in-frame clones and lacks some. Of about 31,000 clones in the sample, 75% to 95% were seen once. The rearrangement uses TRBV15 and TRBJ2-7; TRBD2 matches 8 bases. The sample was PBMCs, taken from a glioma patient whose treatment included an IDH1 peptide vaccine. This clonotype was obtained from a middle-aged woman with glioma. The CDR3 here is CATSRVPSGPTYEQYF. The CDR3 DNA follows: TGTGCCACCAGCAGAGTACCTAGCGGGCCAACCTACGAGCAGTACTTC.